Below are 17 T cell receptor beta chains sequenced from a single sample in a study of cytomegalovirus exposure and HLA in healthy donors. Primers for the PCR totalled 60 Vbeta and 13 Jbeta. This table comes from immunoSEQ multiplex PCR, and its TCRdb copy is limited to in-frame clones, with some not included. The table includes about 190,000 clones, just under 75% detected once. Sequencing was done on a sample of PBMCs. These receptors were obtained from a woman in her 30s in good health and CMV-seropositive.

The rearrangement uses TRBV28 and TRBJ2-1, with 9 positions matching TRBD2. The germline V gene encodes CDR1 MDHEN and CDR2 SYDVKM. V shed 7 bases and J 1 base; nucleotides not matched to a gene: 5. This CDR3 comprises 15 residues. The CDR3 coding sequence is TGTGCCAGCACCGTTAGCGGGAGTTCCTACAATGAGCAGTTCTTC. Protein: CASTVSGSSYNEQFF.

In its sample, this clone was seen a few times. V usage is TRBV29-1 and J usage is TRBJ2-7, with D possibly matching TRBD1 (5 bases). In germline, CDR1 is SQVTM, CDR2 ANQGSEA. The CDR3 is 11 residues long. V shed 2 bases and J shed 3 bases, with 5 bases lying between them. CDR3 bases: TGCAGCGTTGAACAGGGCTACGAGCAGTACTTC. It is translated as CSVEQGYEQYF.

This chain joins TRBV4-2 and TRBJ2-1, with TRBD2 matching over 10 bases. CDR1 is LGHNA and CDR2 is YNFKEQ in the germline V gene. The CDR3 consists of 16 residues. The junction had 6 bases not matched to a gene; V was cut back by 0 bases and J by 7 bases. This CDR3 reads CASSQDSGTSVNEQFF. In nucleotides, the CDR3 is TGTGCCAGCAGCCAAGATTCCGGGACTAGCGTGAATGAGCAGTTCTTC.

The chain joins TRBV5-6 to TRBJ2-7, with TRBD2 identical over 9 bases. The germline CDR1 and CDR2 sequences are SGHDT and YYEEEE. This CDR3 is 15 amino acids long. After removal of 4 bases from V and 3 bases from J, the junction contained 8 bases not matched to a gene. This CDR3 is CASSARTSALYEQYF. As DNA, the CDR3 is TGTGCCAGCAGCGCAAGGACTAGCGCGCTCTACGAGCAGTACTTC.

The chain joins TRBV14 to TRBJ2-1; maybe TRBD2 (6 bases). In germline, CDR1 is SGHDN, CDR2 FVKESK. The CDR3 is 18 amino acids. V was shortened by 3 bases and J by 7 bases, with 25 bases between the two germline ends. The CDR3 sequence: CASSHSLRDFYSSNEQFF. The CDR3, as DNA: TGTGCCAGCAGCCATTCATTACGGGACTTTTACTCCTCGAATGAGCAGTTCTTC. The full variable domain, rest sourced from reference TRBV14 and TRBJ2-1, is EAGVTQFPSHSVIEKGQTVTLRCDPISGHDNLYWYRRVMGKEIKFLLHFVKESKQDESGMPNNRFLAERTGGTYSTLKVQPAELEDSGVYFCASSHSLRDFYSSNEQFFGPGTRLTVL.

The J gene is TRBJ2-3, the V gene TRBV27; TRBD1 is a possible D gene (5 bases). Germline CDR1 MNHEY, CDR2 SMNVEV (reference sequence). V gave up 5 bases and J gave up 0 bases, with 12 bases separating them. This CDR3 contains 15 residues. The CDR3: CASSLTDTSTDTQYF. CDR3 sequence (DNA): TGTGCCAGCAGTCTGACAGATACTAGCACAGATACGCAGTATTTT.

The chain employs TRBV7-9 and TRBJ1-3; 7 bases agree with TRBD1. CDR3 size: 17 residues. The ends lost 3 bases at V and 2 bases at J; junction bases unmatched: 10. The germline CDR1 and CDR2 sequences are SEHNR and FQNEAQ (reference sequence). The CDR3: CASSLGRTGPTGNTIYF. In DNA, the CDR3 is TGTGCCAGCAGCTTGGGCAGGACAGGACCAACTGGAAACACCATATATTTT.

In DNA form, the CDR3 reads TGCAGCGTTTCGAGCGGTACCTCCTACGAGCAGTACTTC. Protein product: CSVSSGTSYEQYF. The chain combines TRBV29-1 with TRBJ2-7, with D tentatively TRBD2 (5 bases). CDR3 length: 13 amino acids. CDR1 and CDR2 from the germline V gene are SQVTM and ANQGSEA. Trimming stripped 5 bases from V and 0 bases from J, with 11 bases between.

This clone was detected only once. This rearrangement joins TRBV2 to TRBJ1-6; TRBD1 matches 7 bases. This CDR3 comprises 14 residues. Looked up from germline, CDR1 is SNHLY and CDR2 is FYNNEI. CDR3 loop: CGRGGTAHNSPLHF. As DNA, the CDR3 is TGTGGCCGCGGCGGGACAGCCCATAATTCACCCCTCCACTTT.

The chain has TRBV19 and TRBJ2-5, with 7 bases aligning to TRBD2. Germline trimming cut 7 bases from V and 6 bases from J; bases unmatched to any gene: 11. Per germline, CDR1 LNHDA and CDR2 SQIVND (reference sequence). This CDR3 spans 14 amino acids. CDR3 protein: CASNPAGAAKTQYF. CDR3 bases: TGTGCCAGTAACCCGGCGGGAGCCGCTAAGACCCAGTACTTC.

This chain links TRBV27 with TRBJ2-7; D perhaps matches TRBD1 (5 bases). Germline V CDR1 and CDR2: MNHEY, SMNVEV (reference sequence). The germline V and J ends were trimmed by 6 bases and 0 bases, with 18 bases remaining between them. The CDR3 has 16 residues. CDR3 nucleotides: TGTGCCAGCAGAAAAGGGGTCCAACTCTCCTCCTACGAGCAGTACTTC. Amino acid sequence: CASRKGVQLSSYEQYF.

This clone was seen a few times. Here the CDR3 DNA reads TGTGCCAGCAGCCCCAGCGGCGAGACCCAGTACTTC. Its translation: CASSPSGETQYF. The chain recombines TRBV11-2 with TRBJ2-5; maybe TRBD2 (5 bases). Germline V gene lookup returns CDR1 SGHAT and CDR2 FQNNGV. This CDR3 comprises 12 residues. V was pared by 5 bases and J by 5 bases, with 9 bases between.

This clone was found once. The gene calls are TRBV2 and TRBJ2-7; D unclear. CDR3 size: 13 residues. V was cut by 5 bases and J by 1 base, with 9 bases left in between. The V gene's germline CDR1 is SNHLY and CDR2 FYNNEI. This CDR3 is CASSSRVSYEQYF. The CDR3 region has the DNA TGTGCCAGCAGTTCTCGCGTTTCCTACGAGCAGTACTTC.

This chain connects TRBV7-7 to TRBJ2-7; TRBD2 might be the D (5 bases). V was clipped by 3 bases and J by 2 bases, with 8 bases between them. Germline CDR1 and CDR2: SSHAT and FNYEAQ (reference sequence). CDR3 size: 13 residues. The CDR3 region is CASSLDLTYEQYF. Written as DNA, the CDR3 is TGTGCCAGCAGCTTGGACTTAACCTACGAGCAGTACTTC. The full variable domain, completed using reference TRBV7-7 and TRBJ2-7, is GAGVSQSPRYKVTKRGQDVTLRCDPISSHATLYWYQQALGQGPEFLTYFNYEAQPDKSGLPSDRFSAERPEGSISTLTIQRTEQRDSAMYRCASSLDLTYEQYFGPGTRLTVT.

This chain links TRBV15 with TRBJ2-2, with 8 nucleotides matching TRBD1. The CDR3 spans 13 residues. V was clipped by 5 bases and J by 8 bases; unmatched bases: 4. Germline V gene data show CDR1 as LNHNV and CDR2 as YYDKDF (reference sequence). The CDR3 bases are TGTGCCACCAGCCCGGACAGGGTAGGGGAGCTGTTTTTT. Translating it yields CATSPDRVGELFF.

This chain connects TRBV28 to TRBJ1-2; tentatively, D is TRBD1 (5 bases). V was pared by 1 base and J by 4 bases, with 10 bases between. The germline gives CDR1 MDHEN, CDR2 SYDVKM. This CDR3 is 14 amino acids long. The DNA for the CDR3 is TGTGCCAGCAGTTTATCCACAGGAACCTATGGCTACACCTTC. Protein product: CASSLSTGTYGYTF.

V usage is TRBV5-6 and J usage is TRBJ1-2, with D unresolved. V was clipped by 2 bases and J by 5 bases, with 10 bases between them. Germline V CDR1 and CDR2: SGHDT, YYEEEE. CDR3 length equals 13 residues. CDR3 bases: TGTGCCAGCAGCTTCGCGGACTTATATGGCTACACCTTC. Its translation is CASSFADLYGYTF.